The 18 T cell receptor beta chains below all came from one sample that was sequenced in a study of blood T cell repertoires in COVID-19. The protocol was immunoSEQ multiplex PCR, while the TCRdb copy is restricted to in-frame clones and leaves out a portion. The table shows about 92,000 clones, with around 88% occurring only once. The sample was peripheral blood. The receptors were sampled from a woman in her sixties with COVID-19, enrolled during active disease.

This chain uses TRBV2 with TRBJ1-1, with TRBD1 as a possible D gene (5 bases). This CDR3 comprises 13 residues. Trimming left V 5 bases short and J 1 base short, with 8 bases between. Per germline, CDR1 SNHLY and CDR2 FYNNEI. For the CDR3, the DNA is TGTGCCAGCAGTTTCGACAGGAACACTGAAGCTTTCTTT. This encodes CASSFDRNTEAFF. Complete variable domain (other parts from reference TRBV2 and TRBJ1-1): EPEVTQTPSHQVTQMGQEVILRCVPISNHLYFYWYRQILGQKVEFLVSFYNNEISEKSEIFDDQFSVERPDGSNFTLKIRSTKLEDSAMYFCASSFDRNTEAFFGQGTRLTVV.

CDR3 sequence reads: CASSIVARTDTQYF. Written as DNA, the CDR3 is TGTGCCAGTAGTATAGTGGCTAGAACAGATACGCAGTATTTT. The chain combines TRBV19 with TRBJ2-3; D call uncertain. The V gene lost 1 base and the J gene lost 3 bases, with 8 bases spanning the gap. From germline, CDR1 is LNHDA and CDR2 SQIVND (reference sequence). The CDR3 runs to 14 residues.

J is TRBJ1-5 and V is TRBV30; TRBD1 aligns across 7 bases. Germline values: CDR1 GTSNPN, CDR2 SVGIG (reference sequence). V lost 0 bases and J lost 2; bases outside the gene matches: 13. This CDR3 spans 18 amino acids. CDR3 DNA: TGTGCCTGGAGTGTACACCGACAGGGCAGGATCGGCAATCAGCCCCAGCATTTT. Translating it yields CAWSVHRQGRIGNQPQHF.

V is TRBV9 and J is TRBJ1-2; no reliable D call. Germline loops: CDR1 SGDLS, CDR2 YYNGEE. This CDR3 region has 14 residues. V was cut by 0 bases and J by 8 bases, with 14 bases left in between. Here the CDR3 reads CASSVGSGDGGYTF. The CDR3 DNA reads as TGTGCCAGCAGCGTAGGGTCCGGGGATGGCGGCTACACCTTC.

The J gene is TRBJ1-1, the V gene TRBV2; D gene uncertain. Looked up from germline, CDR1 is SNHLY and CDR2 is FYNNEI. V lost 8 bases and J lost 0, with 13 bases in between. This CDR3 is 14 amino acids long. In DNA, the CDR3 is TGTGCCAGCCGAAGTTCGTACATGAACACTGAAGCTTTCTTT. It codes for CASRSSYMNTEAFF.

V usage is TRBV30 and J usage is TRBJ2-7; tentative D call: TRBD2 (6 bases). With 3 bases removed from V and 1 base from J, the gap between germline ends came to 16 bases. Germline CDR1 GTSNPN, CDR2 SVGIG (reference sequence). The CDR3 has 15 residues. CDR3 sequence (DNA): TGTGCCTGGAGCTTCCCCGGGACTGCTTCCTACGAGCAGTACTTC. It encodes CAWSFPGTASYEQYF.

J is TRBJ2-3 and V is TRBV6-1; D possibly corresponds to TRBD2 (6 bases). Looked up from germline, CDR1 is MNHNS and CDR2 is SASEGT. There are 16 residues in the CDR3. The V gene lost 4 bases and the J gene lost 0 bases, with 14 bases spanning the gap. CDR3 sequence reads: CASSVGGYSSTDTQYF. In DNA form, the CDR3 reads TGTGCCAGCAGTGTGGGAGGTTACTCCAGCACAGATACGCAGTATTTT.

The CDR3 DNA follows: TGTGCCAGCAGCTCCCCGGAAGCGGCGGACTTTTCCTACGAGCAGTACTTC. Translating it yields CASSSPEAADFSYEQYF. V usage is TRBV7-9 and J usage is TRBJ2-7; maybe TRBD2 (5 bases). Trimming shortened V by 4 bases and J by 1 base, and 20 bases separated the two germline ends. The CDR3 sequence is 17 residues long. Germline V gives CDR1 SEHNR, CDR2 FQNEAQ (reference sequence). The full variable domain, completed using reference TRBV7-9 and TRBJ2-7, is DTGVSQNPRHKITKRGQNVTFRCDPISEHNRLYWYRQTLGQGPEFLTYFQNEAQLEKSRLLSDRFSAERPKGSFSTLEIQRTEQGDSAMYLCASSSPEAADFSYEQYFGPGTRLTVT.

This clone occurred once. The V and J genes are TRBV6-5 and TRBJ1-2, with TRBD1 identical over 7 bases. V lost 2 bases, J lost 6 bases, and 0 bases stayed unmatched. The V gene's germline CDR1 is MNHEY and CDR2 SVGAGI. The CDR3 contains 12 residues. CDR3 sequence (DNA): TGTGCCAGCAGTTACGGACAGGATGGCTACACCTTC. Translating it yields CASSYGQDGYTF.

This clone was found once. The CDR3 loop reads CASSGRQGSPGYTF. CDR3 DNA sequence: TGTGCCAGCAGCGGCCGACAGGGTTCGCCAGGCTACACCTTC. The genes are TRBV7-9 and TRBJ1-2; 7 nucleotides match TRBD1. J lost 8 bases, V lost 5 bases, and 11 bases had no gene match. In germline, CDR1 is SEHNR, CDR2 FQNEAQ (reference sequence). The CDR3 spans 14 residues.

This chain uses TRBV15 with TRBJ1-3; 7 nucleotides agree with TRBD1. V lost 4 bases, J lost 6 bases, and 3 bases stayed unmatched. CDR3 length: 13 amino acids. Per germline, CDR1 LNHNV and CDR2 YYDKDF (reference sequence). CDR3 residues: CATSTGTVNTIYF. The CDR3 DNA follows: TGTGCCACCAGCACCGGGACAGTAAACACCATATATTTT.

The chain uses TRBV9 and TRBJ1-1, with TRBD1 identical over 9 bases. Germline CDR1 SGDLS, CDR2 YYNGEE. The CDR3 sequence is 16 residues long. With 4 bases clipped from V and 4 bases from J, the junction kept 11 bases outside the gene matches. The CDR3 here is CASSPRDRAGGTEAFF. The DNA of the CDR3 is TGTGCCAGCAGCCCACGGGACAGGGCCGGCGGCACTGAAGCTTTCTTT. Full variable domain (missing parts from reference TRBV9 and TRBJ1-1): DSGVTQTPKHLITATGQRVTLRCSPRSGDLSVYWYQQSLDQGLQFLIQYYNGEERAKGNILERFSAQQFPDLHSELNLSSLELGDSALYFCASSPRDRAGGTEAFFGQGTRLTVV.

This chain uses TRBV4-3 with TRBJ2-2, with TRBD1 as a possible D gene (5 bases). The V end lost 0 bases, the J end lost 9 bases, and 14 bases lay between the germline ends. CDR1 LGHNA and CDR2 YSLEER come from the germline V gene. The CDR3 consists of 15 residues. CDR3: CASSQDPQGRRELFF. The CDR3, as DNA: TGCGCCAGCAGCCAAGATCCCCAGGGCCGACGGGAGCTGTTTTTT.

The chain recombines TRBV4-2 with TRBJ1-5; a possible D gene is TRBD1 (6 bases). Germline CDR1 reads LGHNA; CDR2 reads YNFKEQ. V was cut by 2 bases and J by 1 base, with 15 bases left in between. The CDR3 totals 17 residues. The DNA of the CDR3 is TGTGCCAGCAGCCAAACGACCGGTGGACAGAGCAATCAGCCCCAGCATTTT. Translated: CASSQTTGGQSNQPQHF.

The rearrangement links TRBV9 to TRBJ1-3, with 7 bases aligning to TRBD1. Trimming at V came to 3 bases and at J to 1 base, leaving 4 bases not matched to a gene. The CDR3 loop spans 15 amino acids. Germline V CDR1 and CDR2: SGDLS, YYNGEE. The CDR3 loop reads CASSAQGISGNTIYF. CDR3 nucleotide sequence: TGTGCCAGCAGCGCACAGGGGATATCTGGAAACACCATATATTTT.

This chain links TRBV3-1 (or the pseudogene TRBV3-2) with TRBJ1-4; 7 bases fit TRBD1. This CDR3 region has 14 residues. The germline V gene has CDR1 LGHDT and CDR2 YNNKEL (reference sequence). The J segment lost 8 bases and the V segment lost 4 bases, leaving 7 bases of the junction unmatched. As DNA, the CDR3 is TGTGCCAGCAGCCGAGGGACAGCCTTCGAAAAACTGTTTTTT. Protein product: CASSRGTAFEKLFF.

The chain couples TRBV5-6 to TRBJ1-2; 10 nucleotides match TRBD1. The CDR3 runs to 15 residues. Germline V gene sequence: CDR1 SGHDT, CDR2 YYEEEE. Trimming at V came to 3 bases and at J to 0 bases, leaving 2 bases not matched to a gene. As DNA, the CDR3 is TGTGCCAGCAGCTCAGGGACAGGGGCTAACTATGGCTACACCTTC. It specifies CASSSGTGANYGYTF.

CDR3: CASSPTKIANYGYTF. DNA for the CDR3: TGCGCCAGCAGCCCCACGAAGATAGCTAACTATGGCTACACCTTC. This chain connects TRBV4-3 to TRBJ1-2; D is ambiguous. The germline V gene encodes CDR1 LGHNA and CDR2 YSLEER. This CDR3 has 15 residues. The V gene lost 4 bases and the J gene lost 0 bases, with 12 bases spanning the gap.